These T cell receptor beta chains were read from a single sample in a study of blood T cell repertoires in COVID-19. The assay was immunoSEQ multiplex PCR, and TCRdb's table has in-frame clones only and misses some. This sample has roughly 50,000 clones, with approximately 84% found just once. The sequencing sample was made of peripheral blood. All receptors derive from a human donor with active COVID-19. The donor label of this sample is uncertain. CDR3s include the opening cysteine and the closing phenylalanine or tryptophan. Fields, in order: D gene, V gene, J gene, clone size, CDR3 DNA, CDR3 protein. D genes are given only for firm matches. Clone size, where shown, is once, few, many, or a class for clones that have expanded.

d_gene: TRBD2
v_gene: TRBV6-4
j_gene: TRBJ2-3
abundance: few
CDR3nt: TGTGCCAGCAGTGACTCAAGCGGGGGTAGCACAGATACGCAGTATTTT
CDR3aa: CASSDSSGGSTDTQYF

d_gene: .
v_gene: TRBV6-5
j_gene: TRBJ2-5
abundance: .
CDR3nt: TGTGCCAGCACCACTGGAGCTAGCAAACGCGAGACCCAGTACTTC
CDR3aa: CASTTGASKRETQYF

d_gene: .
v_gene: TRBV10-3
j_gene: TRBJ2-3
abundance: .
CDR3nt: TGTGCCATCAGACGTGAGCGGAGCACAGATACGCAGTATTTT
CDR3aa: CAIRRERSTDTQYF

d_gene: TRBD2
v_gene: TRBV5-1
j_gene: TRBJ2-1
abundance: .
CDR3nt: TGCGCCAGCAGCTTGGACGGGGGGGCCCCTAATGAGCAGTTCTTC
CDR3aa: CASSLDGGAPNEQFF

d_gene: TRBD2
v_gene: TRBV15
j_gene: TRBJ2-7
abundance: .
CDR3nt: TGTGCCACCGGCCCCAGGACTAGAGGAGAGCAGTACTTC
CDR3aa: CATGPRTRGEQYF

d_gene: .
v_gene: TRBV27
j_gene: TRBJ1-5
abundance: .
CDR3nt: TGTGCCAGCAGTTTAGGGAGGGCTCAGCCCCAGCATTTT
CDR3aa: CASSLGRAQPQHF

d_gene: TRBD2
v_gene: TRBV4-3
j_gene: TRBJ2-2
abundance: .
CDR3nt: TGCGCCAGCAGCCAAGAGGGAAGAGCGGGGCCCGGGGAGCTGTTTTTT
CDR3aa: CASSQEGRAGPGELFF

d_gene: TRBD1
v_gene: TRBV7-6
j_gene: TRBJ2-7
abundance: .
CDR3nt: TGTGCCAGCAGCTTACACAGGGGCTACGAGCAGTACTTC
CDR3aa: CASSLHRGYEQYF

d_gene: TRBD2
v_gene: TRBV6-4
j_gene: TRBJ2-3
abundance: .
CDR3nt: TGTGCCAGCAGTGTTAGCGGGGGGGCGACAGATACGCAGTATTTT
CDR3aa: CASSVSGGATDTQYF

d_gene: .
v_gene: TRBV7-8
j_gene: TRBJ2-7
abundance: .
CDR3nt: TGTGCCAGCAGCCGGACAGCATACTACGAGCAGTACTTC
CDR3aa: CASSRTAYYEQYF

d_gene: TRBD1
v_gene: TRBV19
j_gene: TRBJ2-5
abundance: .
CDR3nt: TGTGCCAGTAGTATAATCGGACAGGGTAGCAAAGAGACCCAGTACTTC
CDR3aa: CASSIIGQGSKETQYF

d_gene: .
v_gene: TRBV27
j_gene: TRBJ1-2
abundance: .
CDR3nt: TGTGCCAGCAGTATACAGGGAAGAGGTATAGATGGCTACACCTTC
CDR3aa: CASSIQGRGIDGYTF

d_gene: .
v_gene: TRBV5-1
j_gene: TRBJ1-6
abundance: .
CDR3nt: TGCGCCAGCAGCTTGGGTGGGGGGGCTCCTTCACCCCTCCACTTT
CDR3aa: CASSLGGGAPSPLHF

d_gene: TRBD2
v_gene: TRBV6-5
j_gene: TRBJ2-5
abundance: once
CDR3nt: TGTGCCAGCAGTTACTCGGGTAGCGGGGTAGGGGCCCAGTACTTC
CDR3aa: CASSYSGSGVGAQYF

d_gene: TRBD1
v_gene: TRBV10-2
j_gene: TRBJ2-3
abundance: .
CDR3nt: TGCGCCAGCAGGGACAGGGGGGATTTAGATACGCAGTATTTT
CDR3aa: CASRDRGDLDTQYF

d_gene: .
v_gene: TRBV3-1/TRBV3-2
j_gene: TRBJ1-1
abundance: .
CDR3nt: TGTGCCAGCAGCCAAAAGAGTAGCACTGAAGCTTTCTTT
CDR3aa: CASSQKSSTEAFF

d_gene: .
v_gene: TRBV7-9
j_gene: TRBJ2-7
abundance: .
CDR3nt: TGTGCCAGCAGCTTAGGTCCGGGGTCCTACGAGCAGTACTTC
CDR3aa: CASSLGPGSYEQYF

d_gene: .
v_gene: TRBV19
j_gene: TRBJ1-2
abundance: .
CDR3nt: TGTGCCAGTACCACCCTGGGGCGGTGGGGCTACACCTTC
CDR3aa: CASTTLGRWGYTF

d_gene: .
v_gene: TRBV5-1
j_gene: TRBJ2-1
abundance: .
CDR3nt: TGCGCCAGCAGCTTGGGGGGGCTAGCAGATTACAATGAGCAGTTCTTC
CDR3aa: CASSLGGLADYNEQFF

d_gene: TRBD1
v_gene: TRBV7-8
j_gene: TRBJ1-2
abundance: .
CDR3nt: TGTGCCAGCAGCTTAGTTACAGGGGGTAATGGCTACACCTTC
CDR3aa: CASSLVTGGNGYTF

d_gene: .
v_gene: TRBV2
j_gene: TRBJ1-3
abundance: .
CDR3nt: TGTGCCAGCAGCCTAAGGGAGACTGGAAACACCATATATTTT
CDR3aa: CASSLRETGNTIYF

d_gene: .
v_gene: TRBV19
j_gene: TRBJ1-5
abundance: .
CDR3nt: TGTGCCGTTTCGCCAGGGAATCAGCCCCAGCATTTT
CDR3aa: CAVSPGNQPQHF

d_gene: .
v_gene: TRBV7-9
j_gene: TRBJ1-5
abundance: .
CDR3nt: TGTGCCAGCAGTTTACAGGGTCTAAGTCAGCCCCAGCATTTT
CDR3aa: CASSLQGLSQPQHF

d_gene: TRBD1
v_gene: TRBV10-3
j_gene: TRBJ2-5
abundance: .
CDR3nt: TGTGCCAGCCGACAGGGCGTAAAAGAGACCCAGTACTTC
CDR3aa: CASRQGVKETQYF

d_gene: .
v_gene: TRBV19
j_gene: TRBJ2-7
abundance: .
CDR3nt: TGTGCCAGTAGTATAGGAGACAGCTCCTCCTACGAGCAGTACTTC
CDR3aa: CASSIGDSSSYEQYF

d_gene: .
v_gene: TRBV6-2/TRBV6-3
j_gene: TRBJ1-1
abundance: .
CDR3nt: TGTGCCAGCAGTTACCGAATCAGGGCCTCGGGCACTGAAGCTTTCTTT
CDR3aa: CASSYRIRASGTEAFF

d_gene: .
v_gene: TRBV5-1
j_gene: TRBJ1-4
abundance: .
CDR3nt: TGCGCCAGCAGCTTGGTGGGCAGGGGATCAAACGAAAAACTGTTTTTT
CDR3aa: CASSLVGRGSNEKLFF

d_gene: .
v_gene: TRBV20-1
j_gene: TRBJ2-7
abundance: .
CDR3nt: TGCAGTGCTAGTCTAGACAGTAGGACCTACGAGCAGTACTTC
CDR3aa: CSASLDSRTYEQYF

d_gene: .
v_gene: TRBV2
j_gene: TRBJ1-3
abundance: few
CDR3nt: TGTGCCAGCAAAGCGGGGGCCTCTGGAAACACCATATATTTT
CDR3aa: CASKAGASGNTIYF

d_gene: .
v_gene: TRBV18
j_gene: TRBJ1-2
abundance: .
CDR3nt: TGTGCCAGCTCACCATCGACAGCAGCTAACTATGGCTACACCTTC
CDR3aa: CASSPSTAANYGYTF

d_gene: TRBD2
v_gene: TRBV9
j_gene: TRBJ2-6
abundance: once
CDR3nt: TGTGCCAGTGATAGCGGGGTGAGCTCTGGGGCCAACGTCCTGACTTTC
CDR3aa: CASDSGVSSGANVLTF

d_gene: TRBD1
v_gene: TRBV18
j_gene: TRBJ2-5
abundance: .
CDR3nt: TGTGCCAGCTCTTCGGGACAGGGGAGAGAGACCCAGTACTTC
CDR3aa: CASSSGQGRETQYF

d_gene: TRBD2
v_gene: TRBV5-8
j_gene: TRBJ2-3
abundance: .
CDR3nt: TGTGCCAGCAGCTGGGGACTAGCGGGGGGCACAGATACGCAGTATTTT
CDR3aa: CASSWGLAGGTDTQYF

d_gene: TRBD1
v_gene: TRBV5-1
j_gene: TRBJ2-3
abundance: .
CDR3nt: TGCGCCAGCAGCTTCAGTGACAGGGGTCCCACAGATACGCAGTATTTT
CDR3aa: CASSFSDRGPTDTQYF

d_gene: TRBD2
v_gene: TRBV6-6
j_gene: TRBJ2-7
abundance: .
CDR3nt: TGTGCCAGCAGTCGAACTAGCGGGGGGGCCGTAGAGCAGTACTTC
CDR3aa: CASSRTSGGAVEQYF

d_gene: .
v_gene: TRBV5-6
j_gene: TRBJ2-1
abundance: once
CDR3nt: TGTGCCAGCAGCATCGGGACACTTTCTGATGAGCAGTTCTTC
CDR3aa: CASSIGTLSDEQFF

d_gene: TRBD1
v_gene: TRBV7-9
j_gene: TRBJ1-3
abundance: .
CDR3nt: TGTGCCAGCAGCTCTTTCGGACAGGGCGCTGGAAACACCATATATTTT
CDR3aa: CASSSFGQGAGNTIYF

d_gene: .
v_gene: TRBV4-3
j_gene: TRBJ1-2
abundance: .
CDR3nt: TGCGCCAGCAGCCAAAGTCTTCGGGGTTATGGCTACACCTTC
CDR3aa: CASSQSLRGYGYTF

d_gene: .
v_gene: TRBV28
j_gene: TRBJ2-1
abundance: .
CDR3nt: TGTGCCAGCAGGACAGCCAGGGGCTCCTACAATGAGCAGTTCTTC
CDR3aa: CASRTARGSYNEQFF

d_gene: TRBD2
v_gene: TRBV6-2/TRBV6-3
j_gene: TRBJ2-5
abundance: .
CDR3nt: TGTGCCAGCAGGCCTTTACTAGCGGGGGGCATCATCAACTTACAAGAGACCCAGTACTTC
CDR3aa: CASRPLLAGGIINLQETQYF

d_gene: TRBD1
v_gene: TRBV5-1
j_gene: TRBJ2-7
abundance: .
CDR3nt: TGCGCCAGCAGCGCCCAGACAGGGGCCGAGCAGTACTTC
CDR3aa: CASSAQTGAEQYF

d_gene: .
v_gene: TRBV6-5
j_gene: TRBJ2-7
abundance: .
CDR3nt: TGTGCCAGCAGTGACTCAATCCGGGGCTCCTACGAGCAGTACTTC
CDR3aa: CASSDSIRGSYEQYF

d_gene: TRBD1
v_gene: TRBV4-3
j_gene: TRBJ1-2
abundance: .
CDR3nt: TGCGCCAGCAGCCAAGACGCAATACAGGGGGGCTACACCTTC
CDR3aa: CASSQDAIQGGYTF

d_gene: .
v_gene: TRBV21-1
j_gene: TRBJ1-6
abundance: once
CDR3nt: TGTGCCAGCAGTACCGGGACAGGGTTTTTACCCCTCCACTTT
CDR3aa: CASSTGTGFLPLHF

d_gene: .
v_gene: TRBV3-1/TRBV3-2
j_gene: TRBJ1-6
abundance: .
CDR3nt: TGTGCCAGCAGCGTCAGGGACAAACCGAATTCACCCCTCCACTTT
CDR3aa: CASSVRDKPNSPLHF

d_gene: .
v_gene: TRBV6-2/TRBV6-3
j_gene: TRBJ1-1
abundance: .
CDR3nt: TGTGCCAGCAGTTACTCGACGTGGGGGCGCGATCCCAACACTGAAGCTTTCTTT
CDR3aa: CASSYSTWGRDPNTEAFF

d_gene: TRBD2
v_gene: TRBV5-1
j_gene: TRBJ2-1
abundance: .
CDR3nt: TGCGCCAGCAGCCCCGGTCTCATAGCGGGGGGACCAAGTTACAATGAGCAGTTCTTC
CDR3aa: CASSPGLIAGGPSYNEQFF

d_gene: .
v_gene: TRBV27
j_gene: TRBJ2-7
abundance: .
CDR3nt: TGTGCCAGCAGTTATGGCCCGTTGAGGGTCTACGAGCAGTACTTC
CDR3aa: CASSYGPLRVYEQYF

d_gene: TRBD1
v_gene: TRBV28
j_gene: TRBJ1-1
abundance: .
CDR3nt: TGTGCCAGTACGACAGGGTGGGCATTGCAGGCTTTCTTT
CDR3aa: CASTTGWALQAFF

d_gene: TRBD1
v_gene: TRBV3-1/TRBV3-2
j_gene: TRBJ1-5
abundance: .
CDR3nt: TGTGCCAGCAGCCCCGGGGACAGAGCTAGCAATCAGCCCCAGCATTTT
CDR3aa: CASSPGDRASNQPQHF

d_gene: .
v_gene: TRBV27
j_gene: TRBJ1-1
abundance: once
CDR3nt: TGTGCCAGTCTATCCCCCAGGCAATCAATGAACACTGAAGCTTTCTTT
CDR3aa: CASLSPRQSMNTEAFF

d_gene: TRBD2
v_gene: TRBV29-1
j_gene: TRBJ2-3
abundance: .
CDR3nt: TGCAGCGTTGCCCTTACTAGCGGGGGGGCAAATACGCAGTATTTT
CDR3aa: CSVALTSGGANTQYF